This T cell receptor (beta chain) was sequenced for a study of molecular identifiers for immune sequencing clone quantification. Study results and caveats: Single-cell amounts of spiked Jurkat TCR RNA were reportedly detectable among approximately 1 million naive cells.

TCRdb ran MiXCR on the PCR reads and lists one entry per CDR3 protein. The table includes about 330,000 distinct CDR3 sequences, roughly 24% detected once. The V end lost 0 bases, the J end lost 1 base, and 9 bases lay between the germline ends. CDR3 length: 16 amino acids. CDR1 and CDR2 (germline): SEHNR, FQNEAQ (reference sequence). This clonotype was seen only a few times. Its target is not known. Sorting defined naive CD8 T cells as CD8+CD4-CCR7+CD45RA+. The receptor was derived from a human donor in good health. Some libraries in this study had Jurkat cell RNA spiked in. Sequences were obtained from naive CD8+ T cells from blood, with Jurkat cell RNA spiked in. The subset here: FACS-sorted CD8+CD4-CCR7+CD45RA+ naive T cells. This sequence joins TRBV7-9 and TRBJ2-2; D ambiguous. This chain's CDR3 is CASSLASQMNTGELFF. The CDR3 DNA follows: TGTGCCAGCAGCTTAGCTTCGCAGATGAACACCGGGGAGCTGTTTTTT. The complete variable domain, with remaining parts taken from reference TRBV7-9 and TRBJ2-2, reads DTGVSQNPRHKITKRGQNVTFRCDPISEHNRLYWYRQTLGQGPEFLTYFQNEAQLEKSRLLSDRFSAERPKGSFSTLEIQRTEQGDSAMYLCASSLASQMNTGELFFGEGSRLTVL.